This note documents a single T cell receptor (beta chain) sequence. Its matching antigen is unknown. Distinct nucleotide sequences in the sample also encode this CDR3. The repertoire was sequenced with immunoSEQ multiplex PCR; TCRdb's copy has only in-frame clones and lacks some. The sample shows about 8,600 clones, 40% to 50% of them seen only once. The sample comes from a study of Tregs in tolerant kidney transplant recipients. Sequenced: CD4+ T cells from blood cultured with allogeneic cells. This receptor was taken from a human donor in good health.

The DNA for the CDR3 is TGTGCCAGCAGCTTTTACAGGGGACGTGGAAACACCATATATTTT. Translation gives CASSFYRGRGNTIYF. The V gene is TRBV7-9, the J gene TRBJ1-3; 7 bases line up with TRBD1. Germline CDR1 is SEHNR and CDR2 is FQNEAQ (reference sequence). The trim removed 3 bases at V and 3 bases at J, leaving 5 bases unmatched. This CDR3 is built from 15 residues.